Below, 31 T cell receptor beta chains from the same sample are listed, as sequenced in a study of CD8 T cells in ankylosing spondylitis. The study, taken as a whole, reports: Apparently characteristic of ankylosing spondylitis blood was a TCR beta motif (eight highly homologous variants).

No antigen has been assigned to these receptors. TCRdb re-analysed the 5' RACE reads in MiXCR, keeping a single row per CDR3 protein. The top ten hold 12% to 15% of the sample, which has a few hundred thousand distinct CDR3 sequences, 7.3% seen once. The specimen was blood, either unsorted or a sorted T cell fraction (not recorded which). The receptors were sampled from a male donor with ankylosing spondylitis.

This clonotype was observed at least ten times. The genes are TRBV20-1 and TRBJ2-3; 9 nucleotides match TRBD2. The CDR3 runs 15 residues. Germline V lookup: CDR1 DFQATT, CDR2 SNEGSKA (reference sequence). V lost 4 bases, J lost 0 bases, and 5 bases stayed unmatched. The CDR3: CSANRLADSTDTQYF. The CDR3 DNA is TGCAGTGCTAATCGACTAGCGGATAGCACAGATACGCAGTATTTT.

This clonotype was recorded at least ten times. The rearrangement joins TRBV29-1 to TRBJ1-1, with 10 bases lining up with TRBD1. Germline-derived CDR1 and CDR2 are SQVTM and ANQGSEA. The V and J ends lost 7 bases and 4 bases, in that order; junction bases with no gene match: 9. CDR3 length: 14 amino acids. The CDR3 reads CSAWTGGRATEAFF. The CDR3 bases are TGCAGCGCGTGGACAGGGGGACGGGCCACTGAAGCTTTCTTT.

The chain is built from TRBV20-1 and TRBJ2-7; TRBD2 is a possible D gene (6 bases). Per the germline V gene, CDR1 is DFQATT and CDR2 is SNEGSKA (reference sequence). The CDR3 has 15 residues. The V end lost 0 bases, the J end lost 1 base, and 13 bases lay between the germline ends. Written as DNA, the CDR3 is TGCAGTGCTAGAGATACTAGCTTTGCGTCCTACGAGCAGTACTTC. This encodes CSARDTSFASYEQYF.

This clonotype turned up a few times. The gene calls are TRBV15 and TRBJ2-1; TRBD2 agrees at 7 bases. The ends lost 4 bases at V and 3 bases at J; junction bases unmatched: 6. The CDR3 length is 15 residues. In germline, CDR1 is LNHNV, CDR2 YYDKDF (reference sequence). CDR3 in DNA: TGTGCCACCAGCATAATAAAGCGGGGCTACAATGAGCAGTTCTTC. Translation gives CATSIIKRGYNEQFF.

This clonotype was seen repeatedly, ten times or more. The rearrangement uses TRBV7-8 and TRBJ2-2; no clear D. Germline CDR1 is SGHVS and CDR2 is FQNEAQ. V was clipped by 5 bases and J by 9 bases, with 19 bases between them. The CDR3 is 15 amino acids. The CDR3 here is CASSPTGRSGRELFF. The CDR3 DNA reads TGTGCCAGCAGCCCTACCGGGCGGAGTGGGCGGGAGCTGTTTTTT.

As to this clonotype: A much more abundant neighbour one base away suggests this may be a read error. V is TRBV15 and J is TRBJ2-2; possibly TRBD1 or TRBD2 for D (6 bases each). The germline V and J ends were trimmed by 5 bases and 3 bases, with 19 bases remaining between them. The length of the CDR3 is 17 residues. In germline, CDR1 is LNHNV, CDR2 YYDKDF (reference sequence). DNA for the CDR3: TGTGCCACCAGCCCCAACCGACTAGGGGGTGACACCGGGGAGCTGTTTTTT. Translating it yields CATSPNRLGGDTGELFF.

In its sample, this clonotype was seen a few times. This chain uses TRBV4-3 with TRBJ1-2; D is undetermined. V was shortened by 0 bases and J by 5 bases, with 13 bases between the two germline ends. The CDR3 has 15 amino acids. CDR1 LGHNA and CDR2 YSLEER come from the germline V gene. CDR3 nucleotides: TGCGCCAGCAGCCAAGACCCAGGAGGATTTTATGGCTACACCTTC. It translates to CASSQDPGGFYGYTF.

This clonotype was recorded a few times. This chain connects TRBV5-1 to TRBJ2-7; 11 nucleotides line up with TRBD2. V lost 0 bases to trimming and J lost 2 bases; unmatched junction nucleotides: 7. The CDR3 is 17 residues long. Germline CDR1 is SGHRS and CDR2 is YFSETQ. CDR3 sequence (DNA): TGCGCCAGCAGCTTGGGGGAGACTAGCGGGGTCCCCTACGAGCAGTACTTC. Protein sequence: CASSLGETSGVPYEQYF.

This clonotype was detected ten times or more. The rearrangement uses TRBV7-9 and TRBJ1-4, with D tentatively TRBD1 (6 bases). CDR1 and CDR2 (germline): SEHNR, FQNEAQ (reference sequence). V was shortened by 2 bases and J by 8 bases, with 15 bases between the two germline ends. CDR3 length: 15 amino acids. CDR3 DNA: TGTGCCAGCAGCTTACTCCGGGGGCAGGGCGAAAAACTGTTTTTT. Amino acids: CASSLLRGQGEKLFF.

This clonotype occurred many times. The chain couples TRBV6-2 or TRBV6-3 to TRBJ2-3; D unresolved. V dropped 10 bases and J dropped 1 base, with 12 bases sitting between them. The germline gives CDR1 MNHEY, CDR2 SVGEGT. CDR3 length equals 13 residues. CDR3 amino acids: CATELRGTDTQYF. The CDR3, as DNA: TGTGCCACGGAGCTCCGAGGCACAGATACGCAGTATTTT.

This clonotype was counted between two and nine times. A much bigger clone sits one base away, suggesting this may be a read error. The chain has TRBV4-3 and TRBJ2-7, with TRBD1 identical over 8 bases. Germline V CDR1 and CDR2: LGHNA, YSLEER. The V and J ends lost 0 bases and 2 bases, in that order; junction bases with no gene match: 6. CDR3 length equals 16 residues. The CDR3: CASSQDPAGGTYEQYF. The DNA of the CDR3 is TGCGCCAGCAGCCAAGACCCAGCAGGGGGCACCTACGAGCAGTACTTC.

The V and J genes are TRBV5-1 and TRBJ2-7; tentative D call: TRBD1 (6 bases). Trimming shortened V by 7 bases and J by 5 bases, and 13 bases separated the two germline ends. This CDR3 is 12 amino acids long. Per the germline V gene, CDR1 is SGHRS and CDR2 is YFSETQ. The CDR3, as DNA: TGCGCCAGCTGGGACACCTGGGACGAGCAGTACTTC. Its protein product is CASWDTWDEQYF.

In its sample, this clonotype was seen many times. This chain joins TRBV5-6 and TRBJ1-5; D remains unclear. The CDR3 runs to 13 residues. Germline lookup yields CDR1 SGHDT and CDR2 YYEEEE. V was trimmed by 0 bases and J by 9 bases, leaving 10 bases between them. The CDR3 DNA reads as TGTGCCAGCAGCTTGGGCAGGCGCACGCCCCAGCATTTT. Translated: CASSLGRRTPQHF.

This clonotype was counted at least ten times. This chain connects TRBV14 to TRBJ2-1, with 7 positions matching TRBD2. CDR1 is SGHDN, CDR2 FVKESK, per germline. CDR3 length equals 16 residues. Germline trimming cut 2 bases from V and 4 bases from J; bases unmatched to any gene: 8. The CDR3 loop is CASSQFVLADYNEQFF. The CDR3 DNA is TGTGCCAGCAGCCAATTTGTCCTAGCGGATTACAATGAGCAGTTCTTC.

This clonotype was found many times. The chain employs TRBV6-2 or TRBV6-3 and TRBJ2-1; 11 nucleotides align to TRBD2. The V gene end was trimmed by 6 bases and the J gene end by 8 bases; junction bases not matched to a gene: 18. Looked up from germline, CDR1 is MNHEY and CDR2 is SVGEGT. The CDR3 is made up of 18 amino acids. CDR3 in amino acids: CASRRRLAGSVLGYEQFF. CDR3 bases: TGTGCCAGCAGGCGCAGACTAGCGGGAAGTGTTTTAGGATATGAGCAGTTCTTC.

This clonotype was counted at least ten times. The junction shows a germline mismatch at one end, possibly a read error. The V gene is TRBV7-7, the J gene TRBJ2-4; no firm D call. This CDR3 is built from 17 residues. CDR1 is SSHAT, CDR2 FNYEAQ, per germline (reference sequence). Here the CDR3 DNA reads TGTGCTAGCAGCCTACCCTCGGCCCGTCTAGCCAAAAACATTCAGTACTTC. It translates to CASSLPSARLAKNIQYF.

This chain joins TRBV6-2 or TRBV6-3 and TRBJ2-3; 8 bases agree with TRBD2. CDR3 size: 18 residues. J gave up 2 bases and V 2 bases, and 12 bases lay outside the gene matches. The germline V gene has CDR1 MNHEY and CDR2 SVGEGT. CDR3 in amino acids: CASSYDSSSGDYTDTQYF. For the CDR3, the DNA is TGTGCCAGCAGTTACGATTCAAGTAGCGGGGACTACACAGATACGCAGTATTTT.

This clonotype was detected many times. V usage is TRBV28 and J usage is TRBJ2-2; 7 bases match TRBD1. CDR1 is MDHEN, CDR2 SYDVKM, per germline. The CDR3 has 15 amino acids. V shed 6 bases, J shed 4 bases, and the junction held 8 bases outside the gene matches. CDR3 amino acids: CASSPSTGATGELFF. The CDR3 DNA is TGTGCCAGCAGCCCGAGCACAGGGGCCACCGGGGAGCTGTTTTTT. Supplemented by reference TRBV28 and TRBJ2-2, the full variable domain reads DVKVTQSSRYLVKRTGEKVFLECVQDMDHENMFWYRQDPGLGLRLIYFSYDVKMKEKGDIPEGYSVSREKKERFSLILESASTNQTSMYLCASSPSTGATGELFFGEGSRLTVL.

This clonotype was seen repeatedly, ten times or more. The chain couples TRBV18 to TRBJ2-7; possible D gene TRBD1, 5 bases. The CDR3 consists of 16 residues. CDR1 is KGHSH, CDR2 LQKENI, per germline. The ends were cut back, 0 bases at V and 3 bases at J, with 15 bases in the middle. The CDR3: CASSPPKGESVYEQYF. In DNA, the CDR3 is TGTGCCAGCTCACCACCTAAAGGGGAAAGTGTCTACGAGCAGTACTTC.

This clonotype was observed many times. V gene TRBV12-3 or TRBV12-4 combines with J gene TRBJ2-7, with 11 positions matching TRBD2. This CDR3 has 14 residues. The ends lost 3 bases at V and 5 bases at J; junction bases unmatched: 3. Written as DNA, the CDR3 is TGTGCCAGCAGTTTTACTAGCGGGAGTAACGAGCAGTACTTC. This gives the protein CASSFTSGSNEQYF.

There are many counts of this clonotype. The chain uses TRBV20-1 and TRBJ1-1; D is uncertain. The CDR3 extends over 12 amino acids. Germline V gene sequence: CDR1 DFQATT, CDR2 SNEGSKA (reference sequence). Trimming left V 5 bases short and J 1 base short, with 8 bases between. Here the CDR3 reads CSALRGNTEAFF. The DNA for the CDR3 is TGCAGTGCTCTCCGGGGGAACACTGAAGCTTTCTTT.

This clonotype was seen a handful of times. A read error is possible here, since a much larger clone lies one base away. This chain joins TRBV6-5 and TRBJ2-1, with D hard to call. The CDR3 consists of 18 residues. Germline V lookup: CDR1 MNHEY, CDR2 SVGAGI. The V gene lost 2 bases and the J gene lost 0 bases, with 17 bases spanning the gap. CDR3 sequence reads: CASSYPIGRRSSYNEQFF. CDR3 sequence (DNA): TGTGCCAGCAGTTACCCGATCGGACGCCGAAGCTCCTACAATGAGCAGTTCTTC.

The CDR3 DNA reads as TGCGCCAGCAGCTCCCGGGACCCTAATGAAAAACTGTTTTTT. This sequence encodes CASSSRDPNEKLFF. V gene TRBV5-1 combines with J gene TRBJ1-4, with a tentative D call TRBD1 (5 bases). The germline V and J ends were trimmed by 3 bases and 3 bases, with 9 bases remaining between them. Germline V gene lookup returns CDR1 SGHRS and CDR2 YFSETQ. The CDR3 spans 14 residues. Full variable domain (remainder filled in from reference TRBV5-1 and TRBJ1-4): KAGVTQTPRYLIKTRGQQVTLSCSPISGHRSVSWYQQTPGQGLQFLFEYFSETQRNKGNFPGRFSGRQFSNSRSEMNVSTLELGDSALYLCASSSRDPNEKLFFGSGTQLSVL.

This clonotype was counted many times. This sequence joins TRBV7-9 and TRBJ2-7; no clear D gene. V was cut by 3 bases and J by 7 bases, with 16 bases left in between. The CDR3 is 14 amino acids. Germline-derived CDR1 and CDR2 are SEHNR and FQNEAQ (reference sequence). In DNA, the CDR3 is TGTGCCAGCAGCTTGTCCAGCCCCTACGAGGAGCAGTACTTC. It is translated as CASSLSSPYEEQYF.

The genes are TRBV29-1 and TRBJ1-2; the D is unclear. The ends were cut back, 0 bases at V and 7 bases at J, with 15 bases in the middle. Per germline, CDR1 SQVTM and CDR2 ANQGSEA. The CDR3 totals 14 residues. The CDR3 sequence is CSVEDLPRLGGYTF. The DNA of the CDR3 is TGCAGCGTTGAAGATCTACCCAGGTTGGGTGGCTACACCTTC.

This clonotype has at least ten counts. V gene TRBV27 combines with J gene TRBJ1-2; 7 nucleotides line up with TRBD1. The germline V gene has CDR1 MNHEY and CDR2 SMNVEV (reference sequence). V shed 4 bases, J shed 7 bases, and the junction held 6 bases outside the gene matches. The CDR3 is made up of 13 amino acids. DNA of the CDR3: TGTGCCAGCAGTTCGGGACAGCTCGGTGGCTACACCTTC. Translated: CASSSGQLGGYTF.

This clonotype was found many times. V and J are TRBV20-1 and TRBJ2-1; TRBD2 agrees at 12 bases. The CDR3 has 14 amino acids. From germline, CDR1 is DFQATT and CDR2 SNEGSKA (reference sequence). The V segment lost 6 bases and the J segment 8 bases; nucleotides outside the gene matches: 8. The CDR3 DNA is TGCAGTGCCCCACTAGCGGGGGGTATGGATGAGCAGTTCTTC. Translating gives CSAPLAGGMDEQFF.

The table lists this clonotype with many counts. CDR3 coding DNA: TGTGCCAGCAGTGACACATTGTCAATCTCCTACAATGAGCAGTTCTTC. This gives the protein CASSDTLSISYNEQFF. The chain has TRBV6-4 and TRBJ2-1; D unresolved. Germline V gives CDR1 MRHNA, CDR2 SNTAGT. There are 16 residues in the CDR3. V was cut by 2 bases and J by 0 bases, with 11 bases left in between.

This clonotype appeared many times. CDR3 in DNA: TGTGCCAGTACGTTTCGCGGGAGGCAGCTGAACACTGAAGCTTTCTTT. Translating it yields CASTFRGRQLNTEAFF. V gene TRBV19 combines with J gene TRBJ1-1; D remains unclear. V was clipped by 7 bases and J by 0 bases, with 18 bases between them. Germline-derived CDR1 and CDR2 are LNHDA and SQIVND (reference sequence). The CDR3 consists of 16 residues.

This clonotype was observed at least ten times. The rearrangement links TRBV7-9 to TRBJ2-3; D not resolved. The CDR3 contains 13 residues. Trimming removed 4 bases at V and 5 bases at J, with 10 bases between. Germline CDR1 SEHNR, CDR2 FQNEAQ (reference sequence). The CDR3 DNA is TGTGCCAGCAGCTCCGACGAGGAAGATACGCAGTATTTT. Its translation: CASSSDEEDTQYF. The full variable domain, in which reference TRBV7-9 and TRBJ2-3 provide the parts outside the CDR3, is DTGVSQNPRHKITKRGQNVTFRCDPISEHNRLYWYRQTLGQGPEFLTYFQNEAQLEKSRLLSDRFSAERPKGSFSTLEIQRTEQGDSAMYLCASSSDEEDTQYFGPGTRLTVL.

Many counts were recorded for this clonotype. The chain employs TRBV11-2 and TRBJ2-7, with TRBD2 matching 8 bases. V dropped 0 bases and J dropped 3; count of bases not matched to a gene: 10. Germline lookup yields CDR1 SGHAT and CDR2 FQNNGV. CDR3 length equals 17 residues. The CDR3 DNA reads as TGTGCCAGCAGCTTAGATTATAGCGGGATTCTCGACTACGAGCAGTACTTC. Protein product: CASSLDYSGILDYEQYF. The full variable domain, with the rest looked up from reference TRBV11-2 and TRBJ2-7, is EAGVAQSPRYKIIEKRQSVAFWCNPISGHATLYWYQQILGQGPKLLIQFQNNGVVDDSQLPKDRFSAERLKGVDSTLKIQPAKLEDSAVYLCASSLDYSGILDYEQYFGPGTRLTVT.